The 18 T cell receptor beta chains below were found in one sample sequenced in a study of cytomegalovirus exposure and HLA in healthy donors. The PCR contained 60 Vbeta and 13 Jbeta primers. Sequencing used immunoSEQ multiplex PCR; TCRdb keeps in-frame clones, though not all of them. This table has 200,000 to 300,000 clones, 82% appearing once. Sequencing used PBMCs. The origin of the receptors is a woman aged 40 to 55 in good health and CMV-seropositive.

The chain couples TRBV7-3 to TRBJ2-1; 9 bases map to TRBD2. V lost 2 bases to trimming and J lost 4 bases; unmatched junction nucleotides: 3. CDR3 size: 15 residues. In germline, CDR1 is SGHTA, CDR2 FQGTGA. The CDR3 bases are TGTGCCAGCAGCTTAGCGGGAGGGGCGTACAATGAGCAGTTCTTC. Translated, it gives CASSLAGGAYNEQFF.

Only a few counts were recorded for this clone. The V and J genes are TRBV10-2 and TRBJ1-1; D ambiguous. V lost 2 bases and J lost 3, with 10 bases in between. In germline, CDR1 is WSHSY, CDR2 SAAADI. The CDR3 has 14 amino acids. The CDR3 reads CASSEKRAHTEAFF. In DNA form, the CDR3 reads TGCGCCAGCAGTGAGAAGAGGGCTCACACTGAAGCTTTCTTT.

In its sample, this clone was seen a few times. This chain connects TRBV9 to TRBJ2-1; TRBD2 might be the D (6 bases). The V gene lost 5 bases and the J gene lost 7 bases, with 7 bases spanning the gap. There are 11 residues in the CDR3. CDR1 is SGDLS and CDR2 is YYNGEE in the germline V gene. CDR3 amino acids: CASRRGNEQFF. Written as DNA, the CDR3 is TGTGCCAGCAGACGGGGGAATGAGCAGTTCTTC.

The V gene is TRBV30, the J gene TRBJ2-2; D not certain. Trimming stripped 0 bases from V and 7 bases from J, with 3 bases between. CDR3 length: 11 amino acids. Germline CDR1 and CDR2: GTSNPN and SVGIG (reference sequence). The CDR3: CAWSVRGELFF. CDR3 nucleotides: TGTGCCTGGAGTGTTCGCGGGGAGCTGTTTTTT.

The chain uses TRBV27 and TRBJ2-7; TRBD2 matches at 8 bases. Germline CDR1 is MNHEY and CDR2 is SMNVEV (reference sequence). CDR3 length: 17 residues. Trimming took 4 bases from V and 4 from J; bases not matched to a gene: 15. In nucleotides, the CDR3 is TGTGCCAGCAGTTCCTTACTAGCGGAGGTCCCTTCATACGAGCAGTACTTC. Its translation is CASSSLLAEVPSYEQYF.

The CDR3 loop reads CASSLAGRNTGELFF. In DNA, the CDR3 is TGTGCCAGCAGCTTAGCGGGGCGTAACACCGGGGAGCTGTTTTTT. V usage is TRBV7-3 and J usage is TRBJ2-2; perhaps TRBD2 as D (6 bases). Trimming removed 2 bases from V and 2 bases from J, with 9 bases in between. The CDR3 sequence is 15 residues long. CDR1 SGHTA and CDR2 FQGTGA come from the germline V gene.

This clone showed up just once. The chain has TRBV9 and TRBJ2-3, with 10 bases that match TRBD2. This CDR3 region has 14 residues. Germline lookup yields CDR1 SGDLS and CDR2 YYNGEE. The trim removed 1 base at V and 7 bases at J, leaving 3 bases unmatched. As DNA, the CDR3 is TGTGCCAGCAGCGTACTAGCGGGAGAATATACGCAGTATTTT. It specifies CASSVLAGEYTQYF.

The chain carries TRBV7-9 and TRBJ1-3; no clear D. The germline V and J ends were trimmed by 1 base and 3 bases, with 10 bases remaining between them. The CDR3 runs to 15 residues. The germline gives CDR1 SEHNR, CDR2 FQNEAQ (reference sequence). CDR3 in DNA: TGTGCCAGCAGCTTAGGAGGGTTTGATGGAAACACCATATATTTT. This gives the protein CASSLGGFDGNTIYF. Combining the CDR3 with reference TRBV7-9 and TRBJ1-3 gives the whole variable domain DTGVSQNPRHKITKRGQNVTFRCDPISEHNRLYWYRQTLGQGPEFLTYFQNEAQLEKSRLLSDRFSAERPKGSFSTLEIQRTEQGDSAMYLCASSLGGFDGNTIYFGEGSWLTVV.

The J gene is TRBJ1-1, the V gene TRBV11-3, with D unresolved. Germline V lookup: CDR1 SGHNT, CDR2 YENEEA. The length of the CDR3 is 15 residues. The V and J ends lost 6 bases and 0 bases respectively, with 14 bases between them. CDR3 coding DNA: TGTGCCAGCAGACCGGACGGGAACTTGAACACTGAAGCTTTCTTT. It encodes CASRPDGNLNTEAFF. Looking up the rest from reference TRBV11-3 and TRBJ1-1 gives the full variable domain: EAGVVQSPRYKIIEKKQPVAFWCNPISGHNTLYWYLQNLGQGPELLIRYENEEAVDDSQLPKDRFSAERLKGVDSTLKIQPAELGDSAVYLCASRPDGNLNTEAFFGQGTRLTVV.

The chain combines TRBV29-1 with TRBJ2-3; the match to TRBD2 covers 7 bases. The CDR3 runs 15 residues. V lost 6 bases to trimming and J lost 0 bases; unmatched junction nucleotides: 9. Germline V lookup: CDR1 SQVTM, CDR2 ANQGSEA. The CDR3 spells CSVPPLGLSTDTQYF. The CDR3 nucleotides read TGCAGCGTCCCGCCCCTGGGACTAAGCACAGATACGCAGTATTTT.

This clone showed up just a few times. The chain recombines TRBV30 with TRBJ1-5; 7 bases fit TRBD1. The CDR3 extends over 18 amino acids. Germline trimming cut 0 bases from V and 6 bases from J; bases unmatched to any gene: 17. Germline values: CDR1 GTSNPN, CDR2 SVGIG (reference sequence). The CDR3 nucleotides are TGTGCCTGGAGTGTAAAAACAGGGGTGGTGGGTTTCGGTCAGCCCCAGCATTTT. Translation gives CAWSVKTGVVGFGQPQHF.

This clone was picked up one time. This chain uses TRBV6-5 with TRBJ2-3; 8 bases agree with TRBD2. The ends lost 2 bases at V and 4 bases at J; junction bases unmatched: 5. CDR3 length: 15 residues. CDR1 is MNHEY and CDR2 is SVGAGI in the germline V gene. In nucleotides, the CDR3 is TGTGCCAGCAGTTACAAGCGGGAGTACGCAGATACGCAGTATTTT. Amino acid sequence: CASSYKREYADTQYF.

CDR3 amino acids: CASRGVAGPNTGELFF. CDR3 coding DNA: TGTGCCAGCAGGGGGGTAGCGGGGCCGAACACCGGGGAGCTGTTTTTT. This chain connects TRBV7-3 to TRBJ2-2; 8 nucleotides match TRBD2. This CDR3 is 16 amino acids long. Germline V gene lookup returns CDR1 SGHTA and CDR2 FQGTGA. V shed 6 bases and J 0 bases; nucleotides not matched to a gene: 6.

The genes are TRBV9 and TRBJ2-5, with TRBD2 matching 11 bases. This CDR3 contains 14 residues. V lost 3 bases, J lost 3 bases, and 1 base stayed unmatched. Germline V gene sequence: CDR1 SGDLS, CDR2 YYNGEE. Here the CDR3 DNA reads TGTGCCAGCAGCGCTAGCGGGGGGAAAGAGACCCAGTACTTC. Translating gives CASSASGGKETQYF.

The V and J genes are TRBV10-2 and TRBJ2-4; maybe TRBD2 (6 bases). The CDR3 totals 13 residues. The germline gives CDR1 WSHSY, CDR2 SAAADI. Trimming took off 0 bases at V and 6 bases at J, with 6 bases between the two ends. CDR3 DNA sequence: TGCGCCAGCAGTGAGTCGCGGGGAAACATTCAGTACTTC. This codes for CASSESRGNIQYF.

This chain uses TRBV4-3 with TRBJ1-6; no reliable D call. CDR1 is LGHNA, CDR2 YSLEER, per germline. CDR3 size: 15 residues. V dropped 0 bases and J dropped 9 bases, with 12 bases sitting between them. The DNA of the CDR3 is TGCGCCAGCAGCCAAGAACGGGTAACCACTTCACCCCTCCACTTT. Residues: CASSQERVTTSPLHF.

The chain couples TRBV30 to TRBJ1-4, with D perhaps matching TRBD1 (5 bases). Trimming removed 3 bases at V and 0 bases at J, with 11 bases between. The CDR3 covers 15 residues. From germline, CDR1 is GTSNPN and CDR2 SVGIG (reference sequence). The CDR3 DNA reads TGTGCCTGGAGCGTTGGACACCCAACTAATGAAAAACTGTTTTTT. This sequence encodes CAWSVGHPTNEKLFF.

Only a few counts were recorded for this clone. V and J are TRBV2 and TRBJ1-6; D is uncertain. V dropped 8 bases and J dropped 10 bases, with 15 bases sitting between them. Germline V gene data show CDR1 as SNHLY and CDR2 as FYNNEI. The CDR3 is 13 amino acids. CDR3 sequence reads: CASVYISGSPLHF. The CDR3 DNA follows: TGTGCCAGCGTTTACATAAGTGGCTCACCCCTCCACTTT.